A single sample gave rise to the 17 T cell receptor beta chains below, sequenced in a study of T cell responses to AZD1222 COVID-19 vaccine. Clones were read by immunoSEQ multiplex PCR, and TCRdb kept only the in-frame ones, dropping some. The sample contains roughly 77,000 clones, 90% to 95% of which appear only once. The sequenced sample was peripheral blood, obtained on day 0 of MenACWY control vaccination. All receptors derive from an adult in good health.

The genes are TRBV29-1 and TRBJ2-7, with 11 bases that match TRBD1. With V trimmed by 1 base and J by 5 bases, 4 bases remained unmatched. The CDR3 consists of 14 residues. Germline V gene data show CDR1 as SQVTM and CDR2 as ANQGSEA. The CDR3: CSVEAGTGGDEQYF. DNA of the CDR3: TGCAGCGTTGAAGCCGGGACAGGGGGAGACGAGCAGTACTTC.

V and J are TRBV6-4 and TRBJ2-1, with D perhaps matching TRBD1 or TRBD2 (5 bases each). V was shortened by 4 bases and J by 5 bases, with 12 bases between the two germline ends. Looked up from germline, CDR1 is MRHNA and CDR2 is SNTAGT. The CDR3 loop spans 14 amino acids. The CDR3 region has the DNA TGTGCCAGCAGTGTAAATCTGGGGGACAATGAGCAGTTCTTC. It is translated as CASSVNLGDNEQFF.

The rearrangement links TRBV7-9 to TRBJ1-1; no clear D. Per germline, CDR1 SEHNR and CDR2 FQNEAQ (reference sequence). V gave up 5 bases and J gave up 6 bases, with 16 bases separating them. This CDR3 is built from 14 residues. CDR3 amino acids: CASSPGLRIAEAFF. CDR3 nucleotide sequence: TGTGCCAGCAGCCCAGGACTGAGGATCGCTGAAGCTTTCTTT.

The CDR3 bases are TGTGCCAGCAGCTTAGACAGGGGTAGCCACGAGCAGTACTTC. Translated: CASSLDRGSHEQYF. V usage is TRBV7-9 and J usage is TRBJ2-7, with 7 bases lining up with TRBD1. The germline CDR1 and CDR2 sequences are SEHNR and FQNEAQ (reference sequence). V lost 1 base, J lost 5 bases, and 5 bases stayed unmatched. CDR3 length: 14 amino acids.

The V gene is TRBV5-1, the J gene TRBJ1-1, with D perhaps matching TRBD1 (5 bases). Germline-derived CDR1 and CDR2 are SGHRS and YFSETQ. V was shortened by 10 bases and J by 6 bases, with 19 bases between the two germline ends. The CDR3 covers 13 residues. The CDR3 is CAGRFGRGSEAFF. The CDR3 DNA sequence: TGCGCCGGGCGATTCGGGAGGGGCTCTGAAGCTTTCTTT.

The rearrangement joins TRBV3-1 (or the pseudogene TRBV3-2) to TRBJ1-1, with 10 nucleotides matching TRBD1. CDR3 length equals 14 residues. Germline CDR1 reads LGHDT; CDR2 reads YNNKEL (reference sequence). J was trimmed by 4 bases and V by 5 bases; bases with no gene match: 4. CDR3 region: CASSSRDRGTEAFF. The CDR3 coding sequence is TGTGCCAGCAGCTCCCGGGACAGGGGCACTGAAGCTTTCTTT.

The chain links TRBV7-9 to TRBJ1-2; D call uncertain. From germline, CDR1 is SEHNR and CDR2 FQNEAQ (reference sequence). This CDR3 comprises 13 residues. The V gene lost 1 base and the J gene lost 6 bases, with 9 bases spanning the gap. CDR3 coding DNA: TGTGCCAGCAGCTTAGTGTCGACGGATGGCTACACCTTC. Protein product: CASSLVSTDGYTF.

V usage is TRBV7-9 and J usage is TRBJ2-3; 7 positions match TRBD2. Germline V gene lookup returns CDR1 SEHNR and CDR2 FQNEAQ (reference sequence). The CDR3 contains 14 residues. V shed 1 base, J shed 4 bases, and the junction held 2 bases outside the gene matches. The CDR3 sequence is CASSLGLAADTQYF. The CDR3 DNA sequence: TGTGCCAGCAGCTTAGGACTAGCAGCAGATACGCAGTATTTT.

This chain joins TRBV7-6 and TRBJ1-2; 7 positions agree with TRBD1. Germline V CDR1 and CDR2: SGHVS, FNYEAQ. With V trimmed by 5 bases and J by 8 bases, 11 bases remained unmatched. The CDR3 loop spans 14 amino acids. The CDR3 DNA reads TGTGCCAGCAGCGAACTCAGGGGGGAACGCGGCTACACCTTC. Translated, it gives CASSELRGERGYTF.

CDR3 DNA sequence: TGTGCCAGCTCACGTCTGGAAGGACAAGGCACAGATACGCAGTATTTT. Encoded protein: CASSRLEGQGTDTQYF. The rearrangement links TRBV18 to TRBJ2-3, with D perhaps TRBD1 (5 bases). CDR3 length: 16 residues. Germline CDR1 reads KGHSH; CDR2 reads LQKENI. V lost 4 bases, J lost 1 base, and 15 bases lay in between.

The chain couples TRBV7-2 to TRBJ2-5; TRBD2 matches at 8 bases. J gave up 5 bases and V 5 bases, and 7 bases lay outside the gene matches. Germline V gene sequence: CDR1 SGHTA, CDR2 FQGNSA. This CDR3 spans 14 amino acids. The CDR3 is CASSPQPGGETQYF. Written as DNA, the CDR3 is TGTGCCAGCAGCCCCCAGCCGGGGGGGGAGACCCAGTACTTC.

The chain carries TRBV19 and TRBJ2-1, with TRBD1 matching 8 bases. The CDR3 consists of 15 residues. The germline V gene encodes CDR1 LNHDA and CDR2 SQIVND (reference sequence). Trimming took 0 bases from V and 6 from J; bases not matched to a gene: 4. The CDR3 here is CASSIEGQGSNEQFF. The CDR3 DNA reads TGTGCCAGTAGTATAGAAGGACAGGGAAGCAATGAGCAGTTCTTC.

This clone was recorded only once. The rearrangement uses TRBV10-1 and TRBJ2-7; TRBD2 matches 8 bases. The germline V gene has CDR1 WNHNN and CDR2 SYGVQD (reference sequence). This CDR3 has 15 residues. V lost 0 bases to trimming and J lost 1 base; unmatched junction nucleotides: 2. The CDR3 spells CASSESVAGSYEQYF. The CDR3 DNA sequence: TGCGCCAGCAGTGAGTCGGTAGCGGGATCCTACGAGCAGTACTTC.

This chain joins TRBV7-8 and TRBJ2-7; the D is unclear. The CDR3 has 15 amino acids. Germline CDR1 SGHVS, CDR2 FQNEAQ. The V and J ends lost 4 bases and 2 bases respectively, with 15 bases between them. CDR3 sequence: CASSYLLVGTYEQYF. CDR3 bases: TGTGCCAGCAGCTACCTACTCGTAGGGACCTACGAGCAGTACTTC. Together with reference TRBV7-8 and TRBJ2-7, the CDR3 gives the full variable domain: GAGVSQSPRYKVAKRGQDVALRCDPISGHVSLFWYQQALGQGPEFLTYFQNEAQLDKSGLPSDRFFAERPEGSVSTLKIQRTQQEDSAVYLCASSYLLVGTYEQYFGPGTRLTVT.

J is TRBJ2-3 and V is TRBV7-9; possibly TRBD2 for D (5 bases). The germline V gene has CDR1 SEHNR and CDR2 FQNEAQ (reference sequence). V lost 5 bases to trimming and J lost 4 bases, with 7 bases between them. The CDR3 is 12 amino acids. Here the CDR3 DNA reads TGTGCCAGCAGCCGGACTTCAGATACGCAGTATTTT. This gives the protein CASSRTSDTQYF.

The chain combines TRBV2 with TRBJ1-1; 9 bases are a match to TRBD1. Germline-derived CDR1 and CDR2 are SNHLY and FYNNEI. V lost 7 bases to trimming and J lost 5 bases; unmatched junction nucleotides: 11. This CDR3 has 15 amino acids. The CDR3: CASKVQGAPGTEAFF. Written as DNA, the CDR3 is TGTGCCAGCAAGGTACAGGGGGCGCCCGGGACTGAAGCTTTCTTT.

The V call is TRBV7-2, the J call TRBJ2-7, with 9 nucleotides matching TRBD1. V shed 6 bases and J 2 bases; nucleotides not matched to a gene: 8. Germline CDR1 is SGHTA and CDR2 is FQGNSA. This CDR3 spans 15 amino acids. CDR3 sequence (DNA): TGTGCCAGCAGTCAAGGGACAGGGCTCGCCTACGAGCAGTACTTC. This translates into CASSQGTGLAYEQYF.